The text below deals with one T cell receptor (beta chain). This sample was included in a study of blood T cell repertoires in COVID-19. Across the study: The United States, Italy and Spain were the sources of the acute and convalescent COVID-19 samples. T cells, B-cell-depleted T cells, or PBMCs supplied cDNA or gDNA.

In the authors' workflow: From reference gene primer amplification, estimates of nucleated cell counts were derived. Sequencing used immunoSEQ multiplex PCR; TCRdb keeps in-frame clones, though not all of them. That table furnishes V, J and clone size, whereas the DNA furnished D and trimming. The repertoire holds under 450,000 clones, with 81% as singletons. Per germline, CDR1 MNHEY and CDR2 SVGAGI. This CDR3 comprises 16 residues. Trimming stripped 2 bases from V and 2 bases from J, with 12 bases between. V is TRBV6-5 and J is TRBJ2-2; a possible D gene is TRBD1 (5 bases). Sequencing input: peripheral blood. The clonotype was recovered from a human donor with acute or convalescent COVID-19. The donor label of this sample is uncertain. CDR3 sequence: CASSYAAGLNTGELFF. CDR3 sequence (DNA): TGTGCCAGCAGTTACGCTGCAGGGTTAAACACCGGGGAGCTGTTTTTT.